Described below is a single T cell receptor (beta chain) sequence and its context. The assay was immunoSEQ multiplex PCR, and TCRdb's table has in-frame clones only and misses some. The sample lists approximately 200,000 clones; 86% were seen once. These data belong to a study of blood T cell repertoires in COVID-19. V was pared by 1 base and J by 3 bases, with 10 bases between. The germline gives CDR1 MGHRA, CDR2 YSYEKL. CDR3 length equals 15 residues. This chain uses TRBV4-1 with TRBJ2-1, with D tentatively TRBD2 (5 bases). The receptor comes from a man over 45 with acute or convalescent COVID-19. Sequences were obtained from peripheral blood. For the CDR3, the DNA is TGCGCCAGCAGCCAAGGCGGGCTCAGCTACAATGAGCAGTTCTTC. This codes for CASSQGGLSYNEQFF.